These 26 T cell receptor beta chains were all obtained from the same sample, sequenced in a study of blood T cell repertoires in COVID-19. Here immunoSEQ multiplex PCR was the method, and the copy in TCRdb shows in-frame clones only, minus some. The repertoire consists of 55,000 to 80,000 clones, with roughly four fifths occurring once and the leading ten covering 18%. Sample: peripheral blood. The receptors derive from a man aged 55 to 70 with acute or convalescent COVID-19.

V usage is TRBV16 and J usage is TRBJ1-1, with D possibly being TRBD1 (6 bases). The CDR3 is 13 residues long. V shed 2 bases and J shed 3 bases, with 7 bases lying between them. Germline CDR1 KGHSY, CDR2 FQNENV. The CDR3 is CASSQHRDTEAFF. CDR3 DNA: TGTGCCAGCAGCCAACACAGGGACACTGAAGCTTTCTTT.

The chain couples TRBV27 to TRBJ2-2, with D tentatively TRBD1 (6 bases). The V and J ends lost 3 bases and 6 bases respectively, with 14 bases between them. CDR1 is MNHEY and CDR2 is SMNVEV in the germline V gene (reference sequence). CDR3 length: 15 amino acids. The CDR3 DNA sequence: TGTGCCAGCAGTTTGGTCGCAGGGGTGTCCGGGGAGCTGTTTTTT. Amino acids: CASSLVAGVSGELFF.

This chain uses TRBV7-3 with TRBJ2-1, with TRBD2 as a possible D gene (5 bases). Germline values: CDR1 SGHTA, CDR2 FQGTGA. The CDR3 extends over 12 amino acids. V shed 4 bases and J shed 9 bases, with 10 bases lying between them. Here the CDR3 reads CASSYTGSEQFF. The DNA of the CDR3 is TGTGCCAGCAGCTATACGGGGTCTGAGCAGTTCTTC.

CDR3 sequence (DNA): TGTGCCAGCAGCTTGGATTCATATGGCTACACCTTC. It encodes CASSLDSYGYTF. The chain is built from TRBV5-4 and TRBJ1-2; D gene ambiguous. V lost 0 bases and J lost 5, with 5 bases in between. There are 12 residues in the CDR3. Germline V gene data show CDR1 as SGHNT and CDR2 as YYREEE (reference sequence).

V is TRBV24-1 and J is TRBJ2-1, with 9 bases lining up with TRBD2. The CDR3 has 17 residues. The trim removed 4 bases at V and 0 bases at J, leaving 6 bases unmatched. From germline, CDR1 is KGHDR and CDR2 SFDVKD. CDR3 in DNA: TGTGCCACCAGTGACCCTACTAGCGGGCTCTCCTACAATGAGCAGTTCTTC. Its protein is CATSDPTSGLSYNEQFF.

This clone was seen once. Written as DNA, the CDR3 is TGTGCCAGTAGGAAGGACAGGGCCACGCAGTATTTT. Translating it yields CASRKDRATQYF. The genes are TRBV19 and TRBJ2-3; 8 positions agree with TRBD1. V shed 6 bases and J 9 bases; nucleotides not matched to a gene: 5. CDR1 LNHDA and CDR2 SQIVND come from the germline V gene (reference sequence). The CDR3 has 12 residues.

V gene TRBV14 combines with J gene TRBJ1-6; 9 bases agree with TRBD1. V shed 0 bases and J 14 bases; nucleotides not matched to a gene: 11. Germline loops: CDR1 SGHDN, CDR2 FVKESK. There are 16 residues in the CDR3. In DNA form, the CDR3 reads TGTGCCAGCAGCCAAGATGGAGGACAGGGGTTCGGCTCCCTCCACTTT. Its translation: CASSQDGGQGFGSLHF.

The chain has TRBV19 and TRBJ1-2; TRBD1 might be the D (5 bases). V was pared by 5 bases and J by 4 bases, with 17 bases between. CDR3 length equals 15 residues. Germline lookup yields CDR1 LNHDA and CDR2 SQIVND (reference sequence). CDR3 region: CASSPPGLVGYGYTF. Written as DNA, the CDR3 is TGTGCCAGTAGTCCCCCGGGACTCGTTGGCTATGGCTACACCTTC.

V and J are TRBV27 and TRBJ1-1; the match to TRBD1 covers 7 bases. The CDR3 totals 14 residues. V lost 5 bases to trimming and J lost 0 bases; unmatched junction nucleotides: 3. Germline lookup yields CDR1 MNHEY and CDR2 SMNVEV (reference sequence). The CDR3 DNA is TGTGCCAGCAGTATAGGACAGGTGAACACTGAAGCTTTCTTT. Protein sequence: CASSIGQVNTEAFF.

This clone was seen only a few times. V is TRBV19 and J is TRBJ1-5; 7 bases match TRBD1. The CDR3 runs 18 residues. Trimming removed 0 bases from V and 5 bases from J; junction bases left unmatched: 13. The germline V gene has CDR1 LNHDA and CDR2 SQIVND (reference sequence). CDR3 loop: CASSIDGRGRGDDQPQHF. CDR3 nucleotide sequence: TGTGCCAGTAGTATAGATGGTCGGGGCAGGGGGGATGATCAGCCCCAGCATTTT.

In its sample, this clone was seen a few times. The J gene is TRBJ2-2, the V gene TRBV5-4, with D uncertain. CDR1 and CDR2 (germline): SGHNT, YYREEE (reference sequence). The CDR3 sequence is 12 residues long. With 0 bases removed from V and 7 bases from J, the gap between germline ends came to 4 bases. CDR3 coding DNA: TGTGCCAGCAGCTTGGTTCTCGGGGAGCTGTTTTTT. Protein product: CASSLVLGELFF.

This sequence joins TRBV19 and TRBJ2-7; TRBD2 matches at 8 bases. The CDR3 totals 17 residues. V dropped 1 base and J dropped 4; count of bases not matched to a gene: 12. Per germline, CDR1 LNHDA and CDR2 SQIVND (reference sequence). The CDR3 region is CASSIGSAGGTLYEQYF. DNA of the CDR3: TGTGCCAGTAGTATAGGGTCGGCGGGAGGAACCCTATACGAGCAGTACTTC.

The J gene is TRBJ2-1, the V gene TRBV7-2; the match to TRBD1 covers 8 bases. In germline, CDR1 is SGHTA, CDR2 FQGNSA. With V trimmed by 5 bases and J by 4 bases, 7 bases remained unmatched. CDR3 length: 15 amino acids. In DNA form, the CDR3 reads TGTGCCAGCAGCACCGGACAGGGATCGTACAATGAGCAGTTCTTC. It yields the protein CASSTGQGSYNEQFF.

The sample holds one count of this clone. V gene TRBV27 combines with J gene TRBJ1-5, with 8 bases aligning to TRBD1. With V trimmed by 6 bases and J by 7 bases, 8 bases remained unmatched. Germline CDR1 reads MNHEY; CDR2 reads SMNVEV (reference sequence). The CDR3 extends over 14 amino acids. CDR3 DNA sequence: TGTGCCAGCAGCCCGGACAGGGAAGGCCAGCCCCAGCATTTT. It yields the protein CASSPDREGQPQHF.

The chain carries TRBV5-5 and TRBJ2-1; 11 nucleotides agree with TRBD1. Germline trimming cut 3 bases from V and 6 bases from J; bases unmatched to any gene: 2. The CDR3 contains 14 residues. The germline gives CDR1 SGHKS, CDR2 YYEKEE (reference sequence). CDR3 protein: CASSWTGGFNEQFF. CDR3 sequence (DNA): TGTGCCAGCAGCTGGACAGGGGGCTTCAATGAGCAGTTCTTC.

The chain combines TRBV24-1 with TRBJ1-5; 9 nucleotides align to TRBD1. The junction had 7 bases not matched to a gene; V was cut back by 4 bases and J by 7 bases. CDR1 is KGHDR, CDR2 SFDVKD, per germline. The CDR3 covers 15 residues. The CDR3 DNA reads TGTGCCACCAGTGACCGGACAGGGGAGGGCCAGCCCCAGCATTTT. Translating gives CATSDRTGEGQPQHF.

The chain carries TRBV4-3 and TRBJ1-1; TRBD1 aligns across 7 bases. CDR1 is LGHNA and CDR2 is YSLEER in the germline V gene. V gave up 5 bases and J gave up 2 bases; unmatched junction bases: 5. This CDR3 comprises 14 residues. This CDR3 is CASSSRQGNTEAFF. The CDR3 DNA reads TGCGCCAGCAGCTCACGACAGGGAAACACTGAAGCTTTCTTT.

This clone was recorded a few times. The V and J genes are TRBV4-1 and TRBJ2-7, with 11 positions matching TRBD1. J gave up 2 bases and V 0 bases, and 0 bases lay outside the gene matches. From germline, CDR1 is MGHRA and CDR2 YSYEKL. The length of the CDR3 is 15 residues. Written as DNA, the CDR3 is TGCGCCAGCAGCCAAGAGGGACAGGGGGCCTACGAGCAGTACTTC. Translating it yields CASSQEGQGAYEQYF.

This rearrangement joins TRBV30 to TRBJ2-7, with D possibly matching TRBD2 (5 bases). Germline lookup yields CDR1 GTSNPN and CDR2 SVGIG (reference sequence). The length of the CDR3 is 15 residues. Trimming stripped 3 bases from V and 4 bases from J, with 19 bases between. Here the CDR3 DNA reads TGTGCCTGGAGAAGACCTGGACGGCGAGGGTACGAGCAGTACTTC. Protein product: CAWRRPGRRGYEQYF.

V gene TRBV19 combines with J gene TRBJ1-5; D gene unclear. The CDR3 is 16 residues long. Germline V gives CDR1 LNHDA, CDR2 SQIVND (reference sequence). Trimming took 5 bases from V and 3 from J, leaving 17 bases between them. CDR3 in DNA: TGTGCCAGTAGTTTATTAATTACTCGGGACAATCAGCCCCAGCATTTT. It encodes CASSLLITRDNQPQHF. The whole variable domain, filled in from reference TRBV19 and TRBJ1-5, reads DGGITQSPKYLFRKEGQNVTLSCEQNLNHDAMYWYRQDPGQGLRLIYYSQIVNDFQKGDIAEGYSVSREKKESFPLTVTSAQKNPTAFYLCASSLLITRDNQPQHFGDGTRLSIL.

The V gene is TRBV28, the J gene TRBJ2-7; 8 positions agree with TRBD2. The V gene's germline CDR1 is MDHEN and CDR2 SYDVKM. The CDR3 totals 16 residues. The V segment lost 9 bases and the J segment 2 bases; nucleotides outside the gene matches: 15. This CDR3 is CASFSVAGTGTYEQYF. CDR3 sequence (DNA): TGTGCCAGTTTTTCCGTAGCGGGAACAGGAACCTACGAGCAGTACTTC.

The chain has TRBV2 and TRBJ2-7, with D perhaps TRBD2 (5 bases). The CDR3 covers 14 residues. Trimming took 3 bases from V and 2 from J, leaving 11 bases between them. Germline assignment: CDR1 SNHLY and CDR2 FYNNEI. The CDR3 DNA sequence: TGTGCCAGCAGTGATCGTGGACTCGCCTACGAGCAGTACTTC. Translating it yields CASSDRGLAYEQYF.

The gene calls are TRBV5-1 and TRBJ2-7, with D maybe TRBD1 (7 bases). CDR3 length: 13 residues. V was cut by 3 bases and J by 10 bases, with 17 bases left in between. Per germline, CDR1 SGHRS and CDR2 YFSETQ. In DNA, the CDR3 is TGCGCCAGCAGCTCCTATGCGGGGACAGAACAGTACTTC. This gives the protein CASSSYAGTEQYF.

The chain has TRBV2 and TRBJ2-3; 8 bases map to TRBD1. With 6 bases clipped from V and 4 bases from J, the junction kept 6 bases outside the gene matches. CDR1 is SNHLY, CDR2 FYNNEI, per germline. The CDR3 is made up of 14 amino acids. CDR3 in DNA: TGTGCCAGCAGCGACAGGGGAGTCGCAGATACGCAGTATTTT. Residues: CASSDRGVADTQYF. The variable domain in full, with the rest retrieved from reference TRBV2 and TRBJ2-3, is EPEVTQTPSHQVTQMGQEVILRCVPISNHLYFYWYRQILGQKVEFLVSFYNNEISEKSEIFDDQFSVERPDGSNFTLKIRSTKLEDSAMYFCASSDRGVADTQYFGPGTRLTVL.

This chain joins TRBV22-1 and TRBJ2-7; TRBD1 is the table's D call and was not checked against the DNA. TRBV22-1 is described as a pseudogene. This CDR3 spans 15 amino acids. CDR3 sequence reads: CPGSAPSDSDYEQYF. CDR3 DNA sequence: TGTCCTGGGAGCGCACCCTCGGACAGCGACTACGAGCAGTACTTC.

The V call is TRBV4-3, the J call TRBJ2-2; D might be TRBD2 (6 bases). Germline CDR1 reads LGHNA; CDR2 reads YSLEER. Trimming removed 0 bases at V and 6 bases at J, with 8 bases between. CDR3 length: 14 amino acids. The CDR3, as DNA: TGCGCCAGCAGCCAAGAGACGGGAGCCGGGGAGCTGTTTTTT. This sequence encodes CASSQETGAGELFF.